Shown below are 23 T cell receptor beta chains from a single sample sequenced in a study of blood T cell repertoires in COVID-19. Only in-frame clones appear in the TCRdb table, and some are missing; sequencing was by immunoSEQ multiplex PCR. The sample lists 300,000 to 350,000 clones, around nine tenths occurring once. The sample consisted of peripheral blood. These receptor sequences come from a woman aged 60-75 years with COVID-19, enrolled during active disease.

CDR3 nucleotide sequence: TGTGCCAGCAGCCGACCCCTCGGACAGAGGGAGACCCAGTACTTC. Its protein product is CASSRPLGQRETQYF. V and J are TRBV6-2 or TRBV6-3 and TRBJ2-5; TRBD1 is a possible D gene (6 bases). The CDR3 totals 15 residues. CDR1 and CDR2 (germline): MNHEY, SVGEGT. V lost 6 bases and J lost 5, with 19 bases in between.

The V call is TRBV29-1, the J call TRBJ2-7, with D possibly matching TRBD1 (6 bases). Looked up from germline, CDR1 is SQVTM and CDR2 is ANQGSEA. The CDR3 extends over 15 amino acids. Trimming took 6 bases from V and 1 from J, leaving 19 bases between them. The DNA of the CDR3 is TGCAGCGTCAAGAGTTGGCAGGGGAGATCCTACGAGCAGTACTTC. It specifies CSVKSWQGRSYEQYF.

The rearrangement uses TRBV9 and TRBJ1-4, with 8 positions matching TRBD1. This CDR3 is 16 amino acids long. From germline, CDR1 is SGDLS and CDR2 YYNGEE. After removal of 0 bases from V and 8 bases from J, the junction contained 9 bases not matched to a gene. CDR3 DNA sequence: TGTGCCAGCAGCGTAGGGGGAGGACAGGGTATAGAAAAACTGTTTTTT. This codes for CASSVGGGQGIEKLFF.

V is TRBV27 and J is TRBJ1-4; TRBD1 agrees at 7 bases. CDR3 size: 14 residues. The V and J ends lost 1 base and 8 bases, in that order; junction bases with no gene match: 4. The germline V gene encodes CDR1 MNHEY and CDR2 SMNVEV (reference sequence). CDR3 sequence reads: CASSLYRGGEKLFF. In nucleotides, the CDR3 is TGTGCCAGCAGTTTATATCGAGGGGGCGAAAAACTGTTTTTT.

The chain links TRBV7-8 to TRBJ1-4; 7 bases match TRBD1. CDR1 is SGHVS and CDR2 is FQNEAQ in the germline V gene. Trimming removed 7 bases from V and 5 bases from J; junction bases left unmatched: 13. The CDR3 totals 16 residues. DNA for the CDR3: TGTGCCAGCACACCATACCGGACAGGAGGAAATGAAAAACTGTTTTTT. Protein sequence: CASTPYRTGGNEKLFF.

The chain uses TRBV28 and TRBJ2-1; 8 positions match TRBD1. The CDR3 spans 17 residues. V was clipped by 2 bases and J by 0 bases; unmatched bases: 6. Looked up from germline, CDR1 is MDHEN and CDR2 is SYDVKM. For the CDR3, the DNA is TGTGCCAGCAGTTTAGGACAGGGTCGAAGCTCCTACAATGAGCAGTTCTTC. This gives the protein CASSLGQGRSSYNEQFF.

This rearrangement joins TRBV30 to TRBJ1-2, with D possibly being TRBD1 (6 bases). Germline V gene lookup returns CDR1 GTSNPN and CDR2 SVGIG (reference sequence). The V and J ends lost 2 bases and 4 bases respectively, with 17 bases between them. This CDR3 spans 15 amino acids. This chain's CDR3 is CAWSSMTGVSYGYTF. The CDR3 DNA sequence: TGTGCCTGGAGTTCGATGACAGGCGTCAGCTATGGCTACACCTTC.

The chain employs TRBV9 and TRBJ2-7; 7 bases align to TRBD1. CDR1 SGDLS and CDR2 YYNGEE come from the germline V gene. The junction had 6 bases not matched to a gene; V was cut back by 3 bases and J by 0 bases. The CDR3 extends over 15 amino acids. The CDR3 DNA follows: TGTGCCAGCAGCGAAACAGGGGAGAGCTCCTACGAGCAGTACTTC. This encodes CASSETGESSYEQYF.

V gene TRBV28 combines with J gene TRBJ1-2, with D perhaps matching TRBD1 (6 bases). V shed 5 bases and J shed 4 bases, with 14 bases lying between them. The germline CDR1 and CDR2 sequences are MDHEN and SYDVKM. The length of the CDR3 is 14 residues. CDR3 sequence reads: CASSPKDRFYGYTF. Written as DNA, the CDR3 is TGTGCCAGCAGTCCAAAGGACAGATTCTATGGCTACACCTTC.

The rearrangement links TRBV11-2 to TRBJ2-7; 7 bases match TRBD1. Germline V gene sequence: CDR1 SGHAT, CDR2 FQNNGV. This CDR3 region has 14 residues. Unmatched junction bases numbered 1, after V lost 0 bases and J lost 2 bases. The CDR3 DNA reads TGTGCCAGCAGCTTAGACGGACAGGCCTACGAGCAGTACTTC. This gives the protein CASSLDGQAYEQYF.

The V gene is TRBV5-1, the J gene TRBJ2-7, with TRBD2 identical over 7 bases. Per the germline V gene, CDR1 is SGHRS and CDR2 is YFSETQ. This CDR3 contains 14 residues. With 5 bases clipped from V and 2 bases from J, the junction kept 7 bases outside the gene matches. The CDR3 coding sequence is TGCGCCAGCAGATCCGGGACTAACACCTACGAGCAGTACTTC. Its translation: CASRSGTNTYEQYF. Drawing the rest from reference TRBV5-1 and TRBJ2-7, the complete variable domain is KAGVTQTPRYLIKTRGQQVTLSCSPISGHRSVSWYQQTPGQGLQFLFEYFSETQRNKGNFPGRFSGRQFSNSRSEMNVSTLELGDSALYLCASRSGTNTYEQYFGPGTRLTVT.

The chain carries TRBV27 and TRBJ1-2, with TRBD1 identical over 8 bases. This CDR3 comprises 15 residues. Losses at the gene ends were 4 bases for V and 5 bases for J; bases not matched to a gene: 9. Per the germline V gene, CDR1 is MNHEY and CDR2 is SMNVEV (reference sequence). In DNA, the CDR3 is TGTGCCAGCAGTTACCGGAACAGGGGGAGATATGGCTACACCTTC. It yields the protein CASSYRNRGRYGYTF.

The genes are TRBV2 and TRBJ1-5; 7 bases match TRBD1. Germline assignment: CDR1 SNHLY and CDR2 FYNNEI. This CDR3 contains 13 residues. V was clipped by 6 bases and J by 5 bases; unmatched bases: 4. DNA for the CDR3: TGTGCCAGCAGGGGACAGTTGGATCAGCCCCAGCATTTT. Translation gives CASRGQLDQPQHF.

This chain connects TRBV19 to TRBJ1-5, with TRBD1 matching 7 bases. Germline V gives CDR1 LNHDA, CDR2 SQIVND (reference sequence). V shed 6 bases, J shed 0 bases, and the junction held 11 bases outside the gene matches. The CDR3 spans 17 residues. CDR3 sequence reads: CASSRRQGPYSNQPQHF. As DNA, the CDR3 is TGTGCCAGTAGCCGAAGACAGGGTCCCTATAGCAATCAGCCCCAGCATTTT.

This chain connects TRBV18 to TRBJ1-5; weak D call: TRBD1 (5 bases). Per the germline V gene, CDR1 is KGHSH and CDR2 is LQKENI. This CDR3 is built from 13 residues. Trimming left V 3 bases short and J 8 bases short, with 11 bases between. CDR3 in amino acids: CASSPLGGKPQHF. CDR3 DNA: TGTGCCAGCTCACCTCTGGGGGGGAAGCCCCAGCATTTT.

The chain is built from TRBV5-1 and TRBJ1-2, with 12 bases identical to TRBD1. The CDR3 contains 18 residues. J lost 7 bases, V lost 3 bases, and 16 bases had no gene match. Germline assignment: CDR1 SGHRS and CDR2 YFSETQ. The DNA of the CDR3 is TGCGCCAGCAGCTCCTCCGGGACAGGGGGCACAACCGTGGCTGGCTACACCTTC. It yields the protein CASSSSGTGGTTVAGYTF. Drawing the rest from reference TRBV5-1 and TRBJ1-2, the complete variable domain is KAGVTQTPRYLIKTRGQQVTLSCSPISGHRSVSWYQQTPGQGLQFLFEYFSETQRNKGNFPGRFSGRQFSNSRSEMNVSTLELGDSALYLCASSSSGTGGTTVAGYTFGSGTRLTVV.

The rearrangement links TRBV11-3 to TRBJ2-2; D possibly corresponds to TRBD2 (5 bases). The germline V gene encodes CDR1 SGHNT and CDR2 YENEEA. V shed 4 bases and J shed 2 bases, with 11 bases lying between them. This CDR3 is built from 15 residues. CDR3 in amino acids: CASSSQRTNTGELFF. The CDR3 nucleotides are TGTGCCAGCAGCTCTCAGCGGACCAACACCGGGGAGCTGTTTTTT.

This CDR3 is CASSQGGSSPLHF. CDR3 DNA sequence: TGTGCCAGCAGCCAAGGAGGAAGCTCACCCCTCCACTTT. This chain connects TRBV3-1 (or the pseudogene TRBV3-2) to TRBJ1-6; D not certain. This CDR3 is built from 13 residues. Germline-derived CDR1 and CDR2 are LGHDT and YNNKEL (reference sequence). Between the trimmed V and J ends, which lost 1 base and 10 bases, there was a span of 8 bases.

This clone showed up just a few times. The CDR3 DNA sequence: TGTGCCAGCAGCTTAGCCCCGACAGACAACTATGGCTACACCTTC. It codes for CASSLAPTDNYGYTF. The chain is built from TRBV7-6 and TRBJ1-2; perhaps TRBD1 as D (5 bases). Per germline, CDR1 SGHVS and CDR2 FNYEAQ. The CDR3 covers 15 residues. V was trimmed by 0 bases and J by 2 bases, leaving 10 bases between them. Variable domain in full (rest from reference TRBV7-6 and TRBJ1-2): GAGVSQSPRYKVTKRGQDVALRCDPISGHVSLYWYRQALGQGPEFLTYFNYEAQQDKSGLPNDRFSAERPEGSISTLTIQRTEQRDSAMYRCASSLAPTDNYGYTFGSGTRLTVV.

The count of this clone is one. The V call is TRBV5-6, the J call TRBJ1-2; D gene ambiguous. Germline CDR1 reads SGHDT; CDR2 reads YYEEEE. The ends were cut back, 0 bases at V and 2 bases at J, with 5 bases in the middle. This CDR3 has 13 residues. This CDR3 is CASSLDTNYGYTF. CDR3 in DNA: TGTGCCAGCAGCTTGGACACGAACTATGGCTACACCTTC.

This chain uses TRBV6-5 with TRBJ1-3, with 9 bases that match TRBD1. V was clipped by 6 bases and J by 7 bases; unmatched bases: 10. Per the germline V gene, CDR1 is MNHEY and CDR2 is SVGAGI. This CDR3 has 15 amino acids. The CDR3, as DNA: TGTGCCAGCAGAGCACCCGGGACAGGGCGTAACACCATATATTTT. Encoded protein: CASRAPGTGRNTIYF.

The CDR3 protein is CASSSPKAGSGNTIYF. The CDR3 DNA is TGTGCCAGCAGTTCCCCGAAGGCGGGCTCTGGAAACACCATATATTTT. The chain has TRBV28 and TRBJ1-3; D remains ambiguous. The V and J ends lost 4 bases and 0 bases respectively, with 13 bases between them. This CDR3 has 16 amino acids. Germline lookup yields CDR1 MDHEN and CDR2 SYDVKM.

In this sample, this clone turned up once. The CDR3 nucleotides are TGTGCCAGCAGCCCTGGGGCGACGGTCAATGAGCAGTTCTTC. Translation: CASSPGATVNEQFF. This rearrangement joins TRBV27 to TRBJ2-1; weak D call: TRBD1 (5 bases). Trimming took off 6 bases at V and 6 bases at J, with 15 bases between the two ends. The CDR3 consists of 14 residues. The V gene's germline CDR1 is MNHEY and CDR2 SMNVEV (reference sequence).